The 19 T cell receptor beta chains below all came from one sample that was sequenced in a study of response to subunit inactivated influenza vaccine. TCRdb re-called the RT-PCR reads through MiXCR, storing one row per CDR3 protein. The table shows hundreds of thousands of distinct CDR3 sequences, with about a sixth occurring only once. The specimen was PBMCs from blood, collected 11 to 12 days after vaccination. These receptor sequences come from a man aged 50 or older who received an inactivated influenza vaccine.

The table lists this clonotype with a few counts. This chain uses TRBV20-1 with TRBJ2-5; possibly TRBD2 for D (6 bases). Germline values: CDR1 DFQATT, CDR2 SNEGSKA (reference sequence). CDR3 size: 14 residues. V dropped 4 bases and J dropped 4 bases, with 16 bases sitting between them. CDR3 DNA sequence: TGCAGTGCTATAAGACACGGGACTTCAGAGACCCAGTACTTC. Translation gives CSAIRHGTSETQYF.

This chain links TRBV5-1 with TRBJ2-3; 14 nucleotides match TRBD2. The V segment lost 4 bases and the J segment 4 bases; nucleotides outside the gene matches: 5. CDR3 length: 16 residues. CDR1 is SGHRS and CDR2 is YFSETQ in the germline V gene. The CDR3 DNA reads as TGCGCCAGCAGCATTGGACTAGCGGGAGGAGCAGATACGCAGTATTTT. As protein: CASSIGLAGGADTQYF.

This chain joins TRBV20-1 and TRBJ2-7; TRBD2 matches 11 bases. This CDR3 has 15 amino acids. Unmatched junction bases numbered 6, after V lost 4 bases and J lost 1 base. Germline values: CDR1 DFQATT, CDR2 SNEGSKA (reference sequence). In DNA, the CDR3 is TGCAGTGCTACCCGACTAGCGGGGAATTCCTACGAGCAGTACTTC. This encodes CSATRLAGNSYEQYF.

In DNA, the CDR3 is TGTGCCAGCAGTTCTCGTCTCCGGACAGATACGCAGTATTTT. As protein: CASSSRLRTDTQYF. This rearrangement joins TRBV12-3 or TRBV12-4 to TRBJ2-3; D is unresolved. This CDR3 contains 14 residues. V was pared by 4 bases and J by 3 bases, with 11 bases between.

This clonotype was observed a handful of times. The chain has TRBV6-1 and TRBJ2-5; either TRBD1 or TRBD2 may supply D (5 bases each). V was clipped by 4 bases and J by 1 base, with 16 bases between them. The CDR3 contains 16 residues. CDR1 and CDR2 (germline): MNHNS, SASEGT. CDR3 sequence: CASSGGPRRSQETQYF. The CDR3 nucleotides read TGTGCCAGCAGTGGGGGACCACGTAGGTCCCAAGAGACCCAGTACTTC.

CDR3 nucleotides: TGTGCCAGCAGTTACTCAGGGGGGGATCAAGAGACCCAGTACTTC. Translated, it gives CASSYSGGDQETQYF. V is TRBV6-2 or TRBV6-3 and J is TRBJ2-5, with TRBD2 as a possible D gene (7 bases). The ends were cut back, 0 bases at V and 2 bases at J, with 10 bases in the middle. There are 15 residues in the CDR3. The germline CDR1 and CDR2 sequences are MNHEY and SVGEGT.

CDR3: CSVGRGVLMNEQFF. The CDR3 coding sequence is TGCAGCGTAGGACGGGGGGTACTTATGAATGAGCAGTTCTTC. The rearrangement joins TRBV29-1 to TRBJ2-1; the match to TRBD2 covers 7 bases. Germline V gene sequence: CDR1 SQVTM, CDR2 ANQGSEA. V trimming: 6 bases; J trimming: 7 bases; junction bases outside the gene matches: 12. This CDR3 spans 14 amino acids.

This clonotype was seen only a few times. The genes are TRBV12-3 or TRBV12-4 and TRBJ2-1, with D perhaps matching TRBD1 or TRBD2 (7 bases each). V was trimmed by 2 bases and J by 1 base, leaving 27 bases between them. The CDR3 consists of 21 residues. The CDR3 sequence: CASSLPGRGRFLDLSYNEQFF. CDR3 in DNA: TGTGCCAGCAGTTTACCTGGGAGGGGGCGCTTTTTGGACTTATCCTACAATGAGCAGTTCTTC.

The CDR3 DNA reads TGTGCCAGCAGCTTACGATCTGGGAGCAATCAGCCCCAGCATTTT. It is translated as CASSLRSGSNQPQHF. The rearrangement joins TRBV7-2 to TRBJ1-5; no definite D call. The CDR3 is 15 amino acids. V lost 2 bases, J lost 1 base, and 9 bases lay in between. The V gene's germline CDR1 is SGHTA and CDR2 FQGNSA.

This clonotype was detected a few times. The chain has TRBV5-1 and TRBJ2-5; 10 bases are shared with TRBD2. V gave up 1 base and J gave up 2 bases; unmatched junction bases: 5. Germline V gene lookup returns CDR1 SGHRS and CDR2 YFSETQ. This CDR3 has 16 amino acids. The CDR3 DNA follows: TGCGCCAGCAGCTTGACTGCTAGCGGGGGACAAGAGACCCAGTACTTC. It codes for CASSLTASGGQETQYF.

This clonotype showed up just a few times. V is TRBV18 and J is TRBJ2-3, with 7 bases aligning to TRBD1. Per germline, CDR1 KGHSH and CDR2 LQKENI. The CDR3 is 16 amino acids. Losses at the gene ends were 0 bases for V and 1 base for J; bases not matched to a gene: 4. The chain's CDR3 is CASSPPIGTGTDTQYF. The CDR3 DNA reads TGTGCCAGCTCACCACCGATAGGGACAGGCACAGATACGCAGTATTTT. Full variable domain (missing parts from reference TRBV18 and TRBJ2-3): NAGVMQNPRHLVRRRGQEARLRCSPMKGHSHVYWYRQLPEEGLKFMVYLQKENIIDESGMPKERFSAEFPKEGPSILRIQQVVRGDSAAYFCASSPPIGTGTDTQYFGPGTRLTVL.

This clonotype was detected only a few times. The chain uses TRBV4-1 and TRBJ2-3; no clear D gene. The CDR3 length is 12 residues. Germline V CDR1 and CDR2: MGHRA, YSYEKL. The ends were cut back, 1 base at V and 6 bases at J, with 5 bases in the middle. The CDR3 nucleotides are TGCGCCAGCAGCCAAGGGATTGATACGCAGTATTTT. This codes for CASSQGIDTQYF.

This rearrangement joins TRBV27 to TRBJ1-5, with 7 bases lining up with TRBD1. V trimming: 0 bases; J trimming: 3 bases; junction bases outside the gene matches: 5. The germline V gene encodes CDR1 MNHEY and CDR2 SMNVEV (reference sequence). The CDR3 is 16 residues long. CDR3 region: CASSLSGTAFNQPQHF. The CDR3 coding sequence is TGTGCCAGCAGTTTATCGGGGACAGCTTTCAATCAGCCCCAGCATTTT.

This chain connects TRBV20-1 to TRBJ2-5, with a weak D call TRBD2 (6 bases). Germline CDR1 and CDR2: DFQATT and SNEGSKA (reference sequence). Trimming cost V 0 bases and J 4 bases, with 15 bases left between them. This CDR3 has 15 amino acids. DNA of the CDR3: TGCAGTGCTAGAGATCGACGGGGGACCTTAGAGACCCAGTACTTC. It encodes CSARDRRGTLETQYF.

The V call is TRBV9, the J call TRBJ2-3; 13 bases fit TRBD2. This CDR3 region has 15 residues. V was pared by 3 bases and J by 4 bases, with 2 bases of the junction left unmatched. The germline CDR1 and CDR2 sequences are SGDLS and YYNGEE. The CDR3 sequence is CASSAGLAGPDTQYF. DNA for the CDR3: TGTGCCAGCAGCGCGGGACTAGCGGGACCAGATACGCAGTATTTT.

This clonotype was detected ten times or more. The rearrangement uses TRBV20-1 and TRBJ2-3; D tentatively reads TRBD1 or TRBD2 (5 bases each). CDR3 length equals 13 residues. Germline V lookup: CDR1 DFQATT, CDR2 SNEGSKA (reference sequence). The CDR3 sequence is CRGLGESTDTQYF. The CDR3 DNA reads TGCAGGGGGCTCGGGGAAAGCACAGATACGCAGTATTTT.

This clonotype was seen more than once but under ten times. One end of the junction fails to match germline, which may point to a read error. The chain couples TRBV10-3 to TRBJ1-1; D is uncertain. This CDR3 contains 16 residues. Germline V gene sequence: CDR1 ENHRY, CDR2 SYGVKD. The CDR3, as DNA: TGTGCCATCAGTGAATCAGCGAGGGCAGGTCACACTGAAGCGTTCTTT. Its protein is CAISESARAGHTEAFF.

The genes are TRBV11-2 and TRBJ2-5; D gene uncertain. Trimming pared 4 bases from V and 0 bases from J, leaving 9 bases between. CDR3 length: 14 amino acids. From germline, CDR1 is SGHAT and CDR2 FQNNGV. Written as DNA, the CDR3 is TGTGCCAGCAGCTCAGACACGTACCAAGAGACCCAGTACTTC. It codes for CASSSDTYQETQYF.

The V and J genes are TRBV5-8 and TRBJ2-5; tentatively, D is TRBD2 (5 bases). Germline V gene sequence: CDR1 SGHTS, CDR2 YDEGEE. Deletions cut 4 bases from V and 2 bases from J, with 18 bases between. The CDR3 runs 16 residues. The CDR3 nucleotides are TGTGCCAGCAGCCTTGGGAAGTTGAGAGGGCAAGAGACCCAGTACTTC. This translates into CASSLGKLRGQETQYF.